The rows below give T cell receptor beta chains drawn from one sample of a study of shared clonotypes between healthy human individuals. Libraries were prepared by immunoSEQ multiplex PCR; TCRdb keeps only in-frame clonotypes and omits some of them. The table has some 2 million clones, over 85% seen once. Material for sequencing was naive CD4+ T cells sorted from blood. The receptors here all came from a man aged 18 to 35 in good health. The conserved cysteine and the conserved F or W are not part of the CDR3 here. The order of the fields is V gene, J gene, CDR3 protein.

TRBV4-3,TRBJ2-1,ASSPQSNNNEQF
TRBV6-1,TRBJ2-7,ASSEALQGEQY
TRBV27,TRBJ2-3,ASLPFLAGGDTDTQY
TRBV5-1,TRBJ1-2,ATSASQGTYGYT
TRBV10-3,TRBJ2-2,AISQYGVGAGELF
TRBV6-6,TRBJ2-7,ASSNYGEQY
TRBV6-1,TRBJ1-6,ASSERSWDSPLH
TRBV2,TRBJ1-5,ASSARNNQPQH
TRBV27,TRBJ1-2,ASSFQGRYGYT
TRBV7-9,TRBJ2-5,ASSLSGGETQY
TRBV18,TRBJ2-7,ASSPTGPTSSYEQY
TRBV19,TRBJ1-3,ATQATDHSGNTIY
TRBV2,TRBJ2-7,ASSGTSGEYEQY
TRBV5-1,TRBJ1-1,ASSLMTTSMNTEAF
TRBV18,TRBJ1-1,ASSRDTGPFTEAF
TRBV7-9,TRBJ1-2,ASRRTGENGYT
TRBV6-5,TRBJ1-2,ASSYSDAGYGYT
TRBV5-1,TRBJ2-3,ASSLGPPGTSSTDTQY
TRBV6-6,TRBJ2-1,ASSYGTGTGNEQF
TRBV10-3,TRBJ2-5,ATAGEETQY
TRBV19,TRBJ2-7,ASTSEVSDEQY
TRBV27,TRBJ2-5,ASSLSGREKGETQY
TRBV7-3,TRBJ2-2,ASSPRSGGTGELF
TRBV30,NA,AWSAPGQGIYEQY
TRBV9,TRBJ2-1,ASSVAGDVNEQF
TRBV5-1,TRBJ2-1,ASSPWGRTTPYNEQF
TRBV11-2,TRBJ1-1,ASSTRGAF
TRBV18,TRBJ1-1,ASSPQVGGTEAF